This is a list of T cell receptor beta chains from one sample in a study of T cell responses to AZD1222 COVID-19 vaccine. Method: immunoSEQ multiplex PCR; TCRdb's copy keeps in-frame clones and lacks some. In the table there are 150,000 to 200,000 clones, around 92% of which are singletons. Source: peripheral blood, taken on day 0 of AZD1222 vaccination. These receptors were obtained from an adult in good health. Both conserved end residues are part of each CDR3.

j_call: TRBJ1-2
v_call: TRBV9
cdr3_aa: CASSGRGQMNYGYTF

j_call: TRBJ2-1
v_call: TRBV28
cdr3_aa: CASKLGLQYNEQFF

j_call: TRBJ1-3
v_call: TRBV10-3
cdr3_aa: CAISESMYRSSGNTIYF

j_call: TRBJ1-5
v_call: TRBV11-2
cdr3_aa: CASRPGQVNQPQHF

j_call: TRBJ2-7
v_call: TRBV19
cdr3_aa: CASSIAPGQYYEQYF

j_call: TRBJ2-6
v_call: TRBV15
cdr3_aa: CATSNTGANVLTF

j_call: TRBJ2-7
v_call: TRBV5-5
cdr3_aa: CASSRGTNSYEQYF

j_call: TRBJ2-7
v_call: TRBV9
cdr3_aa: CASSLRGSDSYEQYF

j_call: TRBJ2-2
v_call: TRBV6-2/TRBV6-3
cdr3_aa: CASSYQLALTGELFF

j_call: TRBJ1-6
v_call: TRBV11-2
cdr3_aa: CASRGYFGGSSPLHF

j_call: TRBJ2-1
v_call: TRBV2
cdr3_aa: CASRRASINEQFF

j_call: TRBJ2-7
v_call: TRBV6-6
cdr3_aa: CASSRDRGTYEQYF

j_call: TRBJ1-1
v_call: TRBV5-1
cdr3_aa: CASSFRPAQGSAEAFF

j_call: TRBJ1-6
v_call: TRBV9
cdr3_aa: CASSVEGFGSPLHF

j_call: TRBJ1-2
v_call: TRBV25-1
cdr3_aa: CASSELGDLDGYTF

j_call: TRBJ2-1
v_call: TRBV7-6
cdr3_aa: CASSNMRGSSYNEQFF

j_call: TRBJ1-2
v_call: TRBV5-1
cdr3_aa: CASSLARQGTYGYTF

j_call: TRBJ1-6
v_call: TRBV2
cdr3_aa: CASSVRDPYNSPLHF

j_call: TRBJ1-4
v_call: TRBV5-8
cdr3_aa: CASSLGQATNEKLFF

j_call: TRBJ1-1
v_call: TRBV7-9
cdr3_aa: CASMDSRSTEAFF

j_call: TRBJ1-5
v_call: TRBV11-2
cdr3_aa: CASSFTNGNQPQHF

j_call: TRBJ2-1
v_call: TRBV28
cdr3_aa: CASSNMLWGEESSYNEQFF

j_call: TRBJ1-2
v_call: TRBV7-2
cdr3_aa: CASSVNGYGYTF

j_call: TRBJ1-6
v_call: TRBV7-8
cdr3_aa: CASSLGGSPGEPSYNSPLHF

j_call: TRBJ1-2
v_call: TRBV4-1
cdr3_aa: CASSPLGKTDAWNYGYTF

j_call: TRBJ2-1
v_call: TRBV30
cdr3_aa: CAWSVGSGIDEQFF

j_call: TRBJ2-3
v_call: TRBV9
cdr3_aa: CASSAGIQGAEDTQYF

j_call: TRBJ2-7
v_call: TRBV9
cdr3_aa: CASSVVAGKPYEQYF

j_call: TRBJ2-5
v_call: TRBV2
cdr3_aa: CATLKRGGRETQYF

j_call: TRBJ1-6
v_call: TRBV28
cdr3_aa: CASSLTGLNNSPLHF

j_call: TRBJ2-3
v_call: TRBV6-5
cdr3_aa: CASSRGGRGTQYF

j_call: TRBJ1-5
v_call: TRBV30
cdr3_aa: CAWSEPPREPQHF

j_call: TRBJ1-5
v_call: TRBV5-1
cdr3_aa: CASSLGGDSNQPQHF